This T cell receptor beta chain was identified in a study of blood T cells in healthy people across ages. CDR1 is SGHRS and CDR2 is YFSETQ in the germline V gene. The CDR3 sequence is 17 residues long. The V segment lost 0 bases and the J segment 2 bases; nucleotides outside the gene matches: 8. This clonotype was seen a handful of times. Combining a sample-barcoded 5' primer with a J-beta primer mix, a second PCR ran for roughly 7 to 11 cycles. MiXCR, run by TCRdb on the 5' RACE reads, gives a single entry per CDR3 protein. The sample contains approximately 900,000 distinct CDR3 sequences, 25% to 35% of which appear only once. Another study also made use of these data, one on T cells of mothers and their children.

The specimen sequenced was blood. The chain couples TRBV5-1 to TRBJ2-5, with 9 bases fitting TRBD2. This sequence was found in a woman aged 40 to 50 in good health. The CDR3 sequence is CASSLADSGGPQETQYF. The CDR3 DNA is TGCGCCAGCAGCTTGGCCGATAGCGGGGGCCCTCAAGAGACCCAGTACTTC.